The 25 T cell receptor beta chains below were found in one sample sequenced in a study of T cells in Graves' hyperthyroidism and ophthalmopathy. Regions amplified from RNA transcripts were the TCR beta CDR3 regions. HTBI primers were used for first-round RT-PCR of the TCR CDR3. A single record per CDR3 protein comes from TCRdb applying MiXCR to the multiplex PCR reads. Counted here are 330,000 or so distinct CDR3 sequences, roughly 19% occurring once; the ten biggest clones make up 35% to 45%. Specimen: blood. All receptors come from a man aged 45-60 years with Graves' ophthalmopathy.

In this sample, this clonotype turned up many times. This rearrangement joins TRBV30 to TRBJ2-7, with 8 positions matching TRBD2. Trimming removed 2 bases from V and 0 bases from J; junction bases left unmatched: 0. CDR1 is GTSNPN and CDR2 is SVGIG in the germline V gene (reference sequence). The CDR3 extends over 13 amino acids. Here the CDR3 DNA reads TGTGCCTGGAGTAGCGGGAGCTCCTACGAGCAGTACTTC. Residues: CAWSSGSSYEQYF. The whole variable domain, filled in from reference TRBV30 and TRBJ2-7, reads SQTIHQWPATLVQPVGSPLSLECTVEGTSNPNLYWYRQAAGRGLQLLFYSVGIGQISSEVPQNLSASRPQDRQFILSSKKLLLSDSGFYLCAWSSGSSYEQYFGPGTRLTVT.

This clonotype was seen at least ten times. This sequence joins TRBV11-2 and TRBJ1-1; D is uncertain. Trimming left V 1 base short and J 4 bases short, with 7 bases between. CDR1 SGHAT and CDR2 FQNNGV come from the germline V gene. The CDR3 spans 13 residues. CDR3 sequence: CASSLGGVTEAFF. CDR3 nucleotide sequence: TGTGCCAGCAGCTTAGGTGGGGTCACTGAAGCTTTCTTT.

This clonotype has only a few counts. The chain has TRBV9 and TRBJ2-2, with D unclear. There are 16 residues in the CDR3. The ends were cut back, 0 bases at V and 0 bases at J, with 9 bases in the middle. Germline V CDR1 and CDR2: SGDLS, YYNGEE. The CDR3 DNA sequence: TGTGCCAGCAGCGTAGCCCCAGCCTCGAACACCGGGGAGCTGTTTTTT. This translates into CASSVAPASNTGELFF.

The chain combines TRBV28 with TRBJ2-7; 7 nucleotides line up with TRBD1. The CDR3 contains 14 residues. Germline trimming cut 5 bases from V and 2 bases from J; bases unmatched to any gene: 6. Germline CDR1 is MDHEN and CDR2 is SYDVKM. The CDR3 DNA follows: TGTGCCAGCAGTCTCCAGGGACAGCCCTACGAGCAGTACTTC. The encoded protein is CASSLQGQPYEQYF.

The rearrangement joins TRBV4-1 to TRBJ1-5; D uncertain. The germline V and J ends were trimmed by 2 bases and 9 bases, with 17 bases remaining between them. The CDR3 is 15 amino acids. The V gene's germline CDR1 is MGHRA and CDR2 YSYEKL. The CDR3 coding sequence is TGCGCCAGCAGCCAACGGTGGCAGGTCGTCCTGCCCCAGCATTTT. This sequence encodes CASSQRWQVVLPQHF.

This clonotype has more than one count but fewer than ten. CDR3 sequence reads: CASSSRPAGVSYEQYF. The CDR3 DNA follows: TGTGCCAGCAGCTCCAGACCAGCGGGAGTGTCTTACGAGCAGTACTTC. This rearrangement joins TRBV3-1 to TRBJ2-7; TRBD2 agrees at 8 bases. The germline V gene encodes CDR1 LGHDT and CDR2 YNNKEL (reference sequence). The CDR3 runs 16 residues. Trimming at V came to 5 bases and at J to 4 bases, leaving 13 bases not matched to a gene.

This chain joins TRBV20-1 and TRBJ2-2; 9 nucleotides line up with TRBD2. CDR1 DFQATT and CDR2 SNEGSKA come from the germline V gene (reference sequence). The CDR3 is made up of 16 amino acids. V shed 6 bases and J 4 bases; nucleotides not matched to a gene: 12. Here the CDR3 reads CSARDSLAGLTGELFF. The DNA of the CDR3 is TGCAGTGCCAGGGACAGCCTAGCGGGACTCACCGGGGAGCTGTTTTTT.

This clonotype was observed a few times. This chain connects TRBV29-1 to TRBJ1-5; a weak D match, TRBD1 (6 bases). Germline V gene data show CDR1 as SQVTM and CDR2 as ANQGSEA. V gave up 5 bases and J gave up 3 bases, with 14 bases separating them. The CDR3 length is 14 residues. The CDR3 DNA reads TGCAGCGTTCAAAAACAGGGATCCAATCAGCCCCAGCATTTT. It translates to CSVQKQGSNQPQHF.

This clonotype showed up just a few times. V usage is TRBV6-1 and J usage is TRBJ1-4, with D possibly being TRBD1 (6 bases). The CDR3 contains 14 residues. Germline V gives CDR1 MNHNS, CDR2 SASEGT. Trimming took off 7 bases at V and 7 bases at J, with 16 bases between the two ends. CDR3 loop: CASTQGGGAEKLFF. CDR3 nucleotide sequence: TGTGCCAGCACCCAGGGAGGGGGTGCTGAAAAACTGTTTTTT.

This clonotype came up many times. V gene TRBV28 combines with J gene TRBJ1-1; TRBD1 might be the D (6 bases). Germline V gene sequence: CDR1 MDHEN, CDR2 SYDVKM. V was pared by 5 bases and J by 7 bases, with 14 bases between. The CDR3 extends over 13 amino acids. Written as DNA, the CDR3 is TGTGCCAGCAGTGCACAGGAGGGACATGAAGCTTTCTTT. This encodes CASSAQEGHEAFF.

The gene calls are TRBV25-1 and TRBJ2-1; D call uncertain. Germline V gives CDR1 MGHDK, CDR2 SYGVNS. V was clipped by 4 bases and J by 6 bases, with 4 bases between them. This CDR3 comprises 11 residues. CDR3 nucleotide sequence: TGTGCCAGCAGTGCTCTCAATGAGCAGTTCTTC. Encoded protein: CASSALNEQFF.

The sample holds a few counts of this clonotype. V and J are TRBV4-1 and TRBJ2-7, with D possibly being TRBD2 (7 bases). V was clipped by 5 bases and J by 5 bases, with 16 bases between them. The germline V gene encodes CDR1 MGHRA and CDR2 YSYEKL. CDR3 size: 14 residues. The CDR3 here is CASSTRGAENEQYF. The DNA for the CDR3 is TGCGCCAGCAGCACCCGGGGGGCCGAGAACGAGCAGTACTTC.

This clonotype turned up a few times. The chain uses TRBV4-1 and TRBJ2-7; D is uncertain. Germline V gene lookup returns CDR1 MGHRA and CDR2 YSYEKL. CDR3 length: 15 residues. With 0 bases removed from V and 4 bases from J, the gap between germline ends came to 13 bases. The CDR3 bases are TGCGCCAGCAGCCAAGAGGAACGGGCCCATTACGAGCAGTACTTC. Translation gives CASSQEERAHYEQYF.

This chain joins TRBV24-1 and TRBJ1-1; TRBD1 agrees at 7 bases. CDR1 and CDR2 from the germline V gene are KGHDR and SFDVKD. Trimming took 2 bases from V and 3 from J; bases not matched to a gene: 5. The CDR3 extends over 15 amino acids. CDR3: CATSDSHRGDTEAFF. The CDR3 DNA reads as TGTGCCACCAGTGATTCACACAGGGGAGACACTGAAGCTTTCTTT.

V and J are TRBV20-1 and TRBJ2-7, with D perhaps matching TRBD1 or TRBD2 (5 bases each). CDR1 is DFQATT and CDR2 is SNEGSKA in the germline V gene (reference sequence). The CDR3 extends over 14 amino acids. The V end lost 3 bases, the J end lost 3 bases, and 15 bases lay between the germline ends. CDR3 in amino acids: CSASWPLGDYEQYF. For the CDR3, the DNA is TGCAGTGCTAGTTGGCCCTTGGGGGACTACGAGCAGTACTTC.

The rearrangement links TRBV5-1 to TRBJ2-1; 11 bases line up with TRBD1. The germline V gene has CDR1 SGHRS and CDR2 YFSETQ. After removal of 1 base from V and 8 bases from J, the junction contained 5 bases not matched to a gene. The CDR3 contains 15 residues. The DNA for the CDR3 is TGCGCCAGCAGCTTGTCTGGGACAGGGGGAGATGAGCAGTTCTTC. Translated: CASSLSGTGGDEQFF.

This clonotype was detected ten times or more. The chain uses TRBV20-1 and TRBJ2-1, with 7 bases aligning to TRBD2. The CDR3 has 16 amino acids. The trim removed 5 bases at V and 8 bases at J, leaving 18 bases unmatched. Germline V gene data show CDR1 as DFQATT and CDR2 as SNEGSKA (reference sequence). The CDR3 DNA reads TGCAGTGCTCTGTTTTACGGTCTGACTAGCCGGGATGAGCAGTTCTTC. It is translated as CSALFYGLTSRDEQFF.

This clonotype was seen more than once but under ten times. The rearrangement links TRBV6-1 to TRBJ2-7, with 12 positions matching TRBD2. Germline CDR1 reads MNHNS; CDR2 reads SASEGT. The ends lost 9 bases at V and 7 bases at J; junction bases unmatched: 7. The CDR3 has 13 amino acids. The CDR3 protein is CASGPSGRGEQYF. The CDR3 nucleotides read TGTGCCAGTGGTCCTAGCGGGAGGGGTGAGCAGTACTTC.

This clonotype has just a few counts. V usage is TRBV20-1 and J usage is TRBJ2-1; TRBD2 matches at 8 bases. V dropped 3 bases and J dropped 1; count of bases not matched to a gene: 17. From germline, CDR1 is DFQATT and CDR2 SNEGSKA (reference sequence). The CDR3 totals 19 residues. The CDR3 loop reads CSASIIDLRGRTSYNEQFF. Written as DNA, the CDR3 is TGCAGTGCTAGCATAATTGACCTTCGCGGGAGGACGTCCTACAATGAGCAGTTCTTC.

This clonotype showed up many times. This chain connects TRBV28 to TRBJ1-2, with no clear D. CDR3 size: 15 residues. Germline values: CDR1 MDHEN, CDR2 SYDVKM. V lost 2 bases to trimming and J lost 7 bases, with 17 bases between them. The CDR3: CASSLMPGPEGGYTF. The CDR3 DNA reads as TGTGCCAGCAGTTTAATGCCCGGACCGGAGGGTGGCTACACCTTC.

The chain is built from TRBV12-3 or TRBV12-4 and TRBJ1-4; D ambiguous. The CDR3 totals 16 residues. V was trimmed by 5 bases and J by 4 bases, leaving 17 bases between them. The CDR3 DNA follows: TGTGCCAGCAGTCCGAACACAGTAGCCCTTAATGAAAAACTGTTTTTT. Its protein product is CASSPNTVALNEKLFF.

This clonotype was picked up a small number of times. DNA for the CDR3: TGTGCCAGCAGCCAATTGACAGGACTCTCTGGGGCCAACGTCCTGACTTTC. Amino acids: CASSQLTGLSGANVLTF. The V call is TRBV16, the J call TRBJ2-6, with D possibly matching TRBD1 (6 bases). V was pared by 1 base and J by 0 bases, with 10 bases between. This CDR3 is 17 amino acids long. Germline V CDR1 and CDR2: KGHSY, FQNENV.

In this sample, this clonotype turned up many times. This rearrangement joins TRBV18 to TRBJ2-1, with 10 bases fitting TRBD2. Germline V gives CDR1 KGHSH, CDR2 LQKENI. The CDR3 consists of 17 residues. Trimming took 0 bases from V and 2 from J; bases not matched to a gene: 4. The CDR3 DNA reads TGTGCCAGCTCACCACCTTTACTAGCGGGGCCCTACAATGAGCAGTTCTTC. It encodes CASSPPLLAGPYNEQFF.

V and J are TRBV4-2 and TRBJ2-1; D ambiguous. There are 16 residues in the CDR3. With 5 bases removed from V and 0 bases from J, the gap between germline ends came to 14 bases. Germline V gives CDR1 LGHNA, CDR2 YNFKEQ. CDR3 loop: CASSNLQGGSYNEQFF. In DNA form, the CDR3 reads TGTGCCAGCAGCAACCTCCAAGGCGGCTCCTACAATGAGCAGTTCTTC.

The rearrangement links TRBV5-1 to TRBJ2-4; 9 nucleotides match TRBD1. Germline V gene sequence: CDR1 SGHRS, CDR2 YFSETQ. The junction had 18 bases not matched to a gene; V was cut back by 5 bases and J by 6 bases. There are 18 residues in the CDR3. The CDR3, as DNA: TGCGCCAGCAGGTCCTCCGGGACAGGGACTGGTCGGGGAAACATTCAGTACTTC. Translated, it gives CASRSSGTGTGRGNIQYF. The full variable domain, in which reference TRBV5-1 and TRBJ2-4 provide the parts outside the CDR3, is KAGVTQTPRYLIKTRGQQVTLSCSPISGHRSVSWYQQTPGQGLQFLFEYFSETQRNKGNFPGRFSGRQFSNSRSEMNVSTLELGDSALYLCASRSSGTGTGRGNIQYFGAGTRLSVL.